The clone carrying this T cell receptor (beta chain) was observed a single time. Its antigen is as yet unknown. Time point denoted: week 35, safety follow-up. Every vaccine dose comprised 300 ug of mutant IDH1 20-mer peptide plus topical imiquimod. Repertoires were generated with immunoSEQ multiplex PCR, while TCRdb's copy carries only in-frame clones and drops some. The sample carries 50,000 to 70,000 clones, about 74% recorded once. This sample is drawn from a study of a mutant IDH1 vaccine in newly diagnosed glioma. For the study at large: Treated individuals were roughly 62% male and approximately 38% female, averaging roughly 40 years of age. The earlier regimen, radiotherapy, temozolomide, or both, was most often both.

Whole-study results and caveats: Top-clonotype changes in peripheral T cells seemed unrelated to pseudoprogression.

This specimen consisted of PBMCs, obtained from a glioma patient whose treatment included an IDH1 peptide vaccine. This clonotype originated in a man aged 50 or older with glioma.

This chain's CDR3 is CASRRNRESNEKLFF. In nucleotides, the CDR3 is TGTGCCAGCAGGAGGAACAGGGAATCAAATGAAAAACTGTTTTTT. V usage is TRBV6-5 and J usage is TRBJ1-4; D is perhaps TRBD1 (6 bases). The germline gives CDR1 MNHEY, CDR2 SVGAGI. Trimming cost V 6 bases and J 5 bases, with 16 bases left between them. The CDR3 consists of 15 residues.